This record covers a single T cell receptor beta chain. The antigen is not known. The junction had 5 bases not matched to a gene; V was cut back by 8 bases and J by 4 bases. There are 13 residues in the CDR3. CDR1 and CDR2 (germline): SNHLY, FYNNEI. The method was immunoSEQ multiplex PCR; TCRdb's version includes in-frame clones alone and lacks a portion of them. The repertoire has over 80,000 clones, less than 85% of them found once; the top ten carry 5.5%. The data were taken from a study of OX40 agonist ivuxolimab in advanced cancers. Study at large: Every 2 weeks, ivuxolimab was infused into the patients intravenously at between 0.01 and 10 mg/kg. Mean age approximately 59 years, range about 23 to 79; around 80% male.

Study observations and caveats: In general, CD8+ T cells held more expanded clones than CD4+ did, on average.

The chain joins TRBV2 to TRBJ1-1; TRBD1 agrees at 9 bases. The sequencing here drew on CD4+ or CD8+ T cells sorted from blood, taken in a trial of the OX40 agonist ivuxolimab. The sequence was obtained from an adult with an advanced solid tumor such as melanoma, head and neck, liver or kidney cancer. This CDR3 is CASEYRGLTEAFF. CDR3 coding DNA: TGTGCCAGCGAATACAGGGGGCTCACTGAAGCTTTCTTT.